Listed here are 7 T cell receptor beta chains from one sample, sequenced in a study of T cell changes during pregnancy in multiple sclerosis. Only in-frame clones appear in the TCRdb table, and some are missing; sequencing was by immunoSEQ multiplex PCR. The profile covers some 75,000 clones, with more than 90% appearing a single time and more than 0.85% taken by the ten largest. This specimen was peripheral blood, taken in the second trimester of pregnancy. These receptors were taken from a female donor with multiple sclerosis, enrolled in a pregnancy study.

This chain uses TRBV30 with TRBJ2-6; 7 bases agree with TRBD1. The germline CDR1 and CDR2 sequences are GTSNPN and SVGIG (reference sequence). V shed 6 bases, J shed 2 bases, and the junction held 13 bases outside the gene matches. This CDR3 comprises 17 residues. The CDR3 DNA follows: TGTGCCTGTCCCCTTGCCGGGACAGCGACTGGGGCCAACGTCCTGACTTTC. Encoded protein: CACPLAGTATGANVLTF.

In DNA form, the CDR3 reads TGTGCCAGTAGTATTGGGACAGGTCGCGAGCAGTACTTC. Residues: CASSIGTGREQYF. This chain links TRBV19 with TRBJ2-7; the match to TRBD1 covers 8 bases. Trimming took 3 bases from V and 6 from J; bases not matched to a gene: 4. Germline assignment: CDR1 LNHDA and CDR2 SQIVND (reference sequence). The CDR3 totals 13 residues.

The chain employs TRBV19 and TRBJ2-3; 11 bases align to TRBD2. Per germline, CDR1 LNHDA and CDR2 SQIVND (reference sequence). Trimming at V came to 6 bases and at J to 2 bases, leaving 4 bases not matched to a gene. There are 15 residues in the CDR3. CDR3 coding DNA: TGTGCCAGTAGCGGGACTAGCGGACACACAGATACGCAGTATTTT. Amino acid sequence: CASSGTSGHTDTQYF.

The chain uses TRBV7-9 and TRBJ2-5; tentatively, D is TRBD2 (6 bases). Germline-derived CDR1 and CDR2 are SEHNR and FQNEAQ (reference sequence). Trimming stripped 6 bases from V and 2 bases from J, with 13 bases between. CDR3 size: 14 residues. The CDR3 sequence is CASRPRDSQETQYF. The CDR3 nucleotides are TGTGCCAGCAGACCGCGGGATTCTCAAGAGACCCAGTACTTC.

V is TRBV27 and J is TRBJ1-1; D is unclear. This CDR3 is 14 amino acids long. The germline V and J ends were trimmed by 6 bases and 6 bases, with 17 bases remaining between them. CDR1 is MNHEY, CDR2 SMNVEV, per germline (reference sequence). CDR3 DNA: TGTGCCAGCAGCTTTTTCGGGAGATACGCTGAAGCTTTCTTT. Protein product: CASSFFGRYAEAFF.

The gene calls are TRBV30 and TRBJ2-5; 9 bases fit TRBD2. The CDR3 is 15 amino acids. J was trimmed by 4 bases and V by 4 bases; bases with no gene match: 10. In germline, CDR1 is GTSNPN, CDR2 SVGIG (reference sequence). The DNA for the CDR3 is TGTGCCTGGACTTTGGCGGGAGGGCCTTTAGAGACCCAGTACTTC. Its translation is CAWTLAGGPLETQYF.

The table lists this clone with a count of one. The gene calls are TRBV7-9 and TRBJ1-2; 7 bases line up with TRBD1. The V gene's germline CDR1 is SEHNR and CDR2 FQNEAQ (reference sequence). The CDR3 is 13 amino acids. V trimming: 5 bases; J trimming: 4 bases; junction bases outside the gene matches: 4. The CDR3, as DNA: TGTGCCAGCAGCACCGACAGGGCCTATGGCTACACCTTC. This translates into CASSTDRAYGYTF. The full variable domain, in which reference TRBV7-9 and TRBJ1-2 provide the parts outside the CDR3, is DTGVSQNPRHKITKRGQNVTFRCDPISEHNRLYWYRQTLGQGPEFLTYFQNEAQLEKSRLLSDRFSAERPKGSFSTLEIQRTEQGDSAMYLCASSTDRAYGYTFGSGTRLTVV.